This T cell receptor (beta chain) was sequenced for a study of blood T cell repertoires in COVID-19. V was clipped by 4 bases and J by 5 bases, with 9 bases between them. Germline assignment: CDR1 SGHTS and CDR2 YDEGEE. This CDR3 is 12 amino acids long. Per the authors' pipeline: How many nucleated cells were present was estimated from reference gene primer amplification. The table came from immunoSEQ multiplex PCR; TCRdb's copy has only in-frame clones and leaves some out. That table furnishes V, J and clone size, whereas the DNA furnished D and trimming. The table records approximately 500,000 clones, about 89% of them present only once.

This sequence joins TRBV5-8 and TRBJ2-5, with D perhaps TRBD1 (5 bases). The receptor was isolated from a woman between 45 and 60 years old with COVID-19, enrolled during active disease. The source material was peripheral blood. CDR3 loop: CASSHRQETQYF. DNA for the CDR3: TGTGCCAGCAGCCATCGACAGGAGACCCAGTACTTC.